This T cell receptor beta chain was captured by sequencing in a study of T cell responses to AZD1222 COVID-19 vaccine. Whole-study results and caveats: In a largely white British group with more females than males, clonal diversity was possibly underestimated. Breadth and depth of Spike-specific TCRs rose after two AZD1222 doses. Spike-wide vaccine-associated CD4 TCRs dominated at 160-218 and 743-854. Repertoire sampling occurred only after the peak T cell response.

This clone has only one observation. Its target is not known. TCRdb's table, derived via immunoSEQ multiplex PCR, lists solely in-frame clones and lacks some. The top ten clones hold 3% to 4% of a sample with roughly 150,000 clones, 88% of them seen once. The clonotype comes from an adult in good health. This material consisted of peripheral blood, taken on day 0 of MenACWY control vaccination.

The CDR3 sequence is CASSLSGRVNYGYTF. CDR3 nucleotides: TGTGCCAGCAGCCTATCGGGCAGGGTAAACTATGGCTACACCTTC. The genes are TRBV5-4 and TRBJ1-2; D possibly corresponds to TRBD1 (5 bases). Per germline, CDR1 SGHNT and CDR2 YYREEE (reference sequence). The CDR3 sequence is 15 residues long. V lost 4 bases and J lost 2, with 15 bases in between.